This passage covers 28 T cell receptor beta chains from one sample sequenced in a study of cytomegalovirus exposure and HLA in healthy donors. Here immunoSEQ multiplex PCR was the method, and the copy in TCRdb shows in-frame clones only, minus some. Among 250,000 to 400,000 clones, roughly 88% were seen once, and the ten largest hold approximately 0.9%. Sequences were obtained from PBMCs. These receptors came from a man aged 25-45 years in good health and CMV-seronegative.

This sequence joins TRBV5-6 and TRBJ2-5; D possibly corresponds to TRBD1 (5 bases). There are 14 residues in the CDR3. The V gene lost 2 bases and the J gene lost 2 bases, with 10 bases spanning the gap. Germline CDR1 SGHDT, CDR2 YYEEEE. Here the CDR3 reads CASSFNRRQETQYF. The CDR3, as DNA: TGTGCCAGCAGCTTCAACAGGCGACAAGAGACCCAGTACTTC.

V is TRBV11-2 and J is TRBJ1-1; 10 bases match TRBD1. CDR3 size: 15 residues. The J segment lost 5 bases and the V segment lost 5 bases, leaving 8 bases of the junction unmatched. Germline values: CDR1 SGHAT, CDR2 FQNNGV. The CDR3 region is CASSNRQGAGTEAFF. The CDR3 DNA is TGTGCCAGCAGCAACCGACAGGGGGCAGGGACTGAAGCTTTCTTT.

J is TRBJ1-4 and V is TRBV18; 11 bases fit TRBD1. This CDR3 is 17 amino acids long. Trimming at V came to 0 bases and at J to 8 bases, leaving 8 bases not matched to a gene. Germline V gene data show CDR1 as KGHSH and CDR2 as LQKENI. As DNA, the CDR3 is TGTGCCAGCTCACCACCATCCGGGACAGGGGGAGTAGAAAAACTGTTTTTT. Translating gives CASSPPSGTGGVEKLFF. The variable domain in full, with the rest retrieved from reference TRBV18 and TRBJ1-4, is NAGVMQNPRHLVRRRGQEARLRCSPMKGHSHVYWYRQLPEEGLKFMVYLQKENIIDESGMPKERFSAEFPKEGPSILRIQQVVRGDSAAYFCASSPPSGTGGVEKLFFGSGTQLSVL.

This clone was observed once. The rearrangement uses TRBV5-1 and TRBJ2-7; TRBD1 matches at 9 bases. The junction had 5 bases not matched to a gene; V was cut back by 4 bases and J by 0 bases. The CDR3 is 15 residues long. Germline V gene sequence: CDR1 SGHRS, CDR2 YFSETQ. As DNA, the CDR3 is TGCGCCAGCAGCGGGACAGGGATACCCTCCTACGAGCAGTACTTC. Protein: CASSGTGIPSYEQYF.

Notes on this clone: The identical CDR3 is also encoded by other nucleotide sequences in the sample. This rearrangement joins TRBV6-5 to TRBJ1-2, with 8 nucleotides matching TRBD1. The V gene end was trimmed by 6 bases and the J gene end by 0 bases; junction bases not matched to a gene: 0. This CDR3 has 13 residues. Germline V gene data show CDR1 as MNHEY and CDR2 as SVGAGI. The CDR3 protein is CASRDRANYGYTF. The CDR3 DNA sequence: TGTGCCAGCAGGGACAGGGCTAACTATGGCTACACCTTC.

The chain combines TRBV30 with TRBJ2-1; TRBD1 matches 7 bases. CDR3 length equals 13 residues. The junction had 3 bases not matched to a gene; V was cut back by 5 bases and J by 2 bases. The germline CDR1 and CDR2 sequences are GTSNPN and SVGIG (reference sequence). The CDR3 DNA is TGTGCCTGGGGACAGGCCGCCTACAATGAGCAGTTCTTC. Its protein product is CAWGQAAYNEQFF.

The chain is built from TRBV23-1 and TRBJ2-1, with TRBD2 identical over 14 bases. TRBV23-1 is flagged as an ORF with uncertain function. The CDR3 totals 19 residues. J lost 0 bases, V lost 1 base, and 5 bases had no gene match. CDR3 bases: TGCGCCAGCAGTCAATGGACTAGCGGGGGGACCAGCTCCTACAATGAGCAGTTCTTC. It yields the protein CASSQWTSGGTSSYNEQFF.

The chain is built from TRBV19 and TRBJ1-1; tentatively, D is TRBD1 (5 bases). The CDR3 has 15 amino acids. Germline assignment: CDR1 LNHDA and CDR2 SQIVND (reference sequence). V was pared by 7 bases and J by 2 bases, with 17 bases between. CDR3 bases: TGTGCCAGTATTCAACAGTGGGGCCGTAACACTGAAGCTTTCTTT. Translated, it gives CASIQQWGRNTEAFF.

In nucleotides, the CDR3 is TGCGCCAGCAGCCAAGATGTAGGGCGGGGGGAAGCCGCAGATACGCAGTATTTT. Protein product: CASSQDVGRGEAADTQYF. This sequence joins TRBV4-3 and TRBJ2-3; the match to TRBD2 covers 8 bases. CDR3 size: 18 residues. Losses at the gene ends were 0 bases for V and 4 bases for J; bases not matched to a gene: 12. CDR1 LGHNA and CDR2 YSLEER come from the germline V gene.

J is TRBJ1-2 and V is TRBV2; no firm D call. The CDR3 extends over 13 amino acids. The germline gives CDR1 SNHLY, CDR2 FYNNEI. V lost 7 bases and J 2 bases, leaving 11 bases between the germline ends. The CDR3 protein is CASTTTGNYGYTF. The CDR3 DNA sequence: TGTGCCAGCACCACGACGGGAAACTATGGCTACACCTTC.

The V gene is TRBV27, the J gene TRBJ1-5, with D maybe TRBD1 (6 bases). Trimming removed 5 bases from V and 9 bases from J, with 14 bases in between. CDR3 length: 13 residues. Germline loops: CDR1 MNHEY, CDR2 SMNVEV (reference sequence). The CDR3 DNA sequence: TGTGCCAGCAGTCTCAGACAGGATCGGCCCCAGCATTTT. This gives the protein CASSLRQDRPQHF.

The CDR3 nucleotides read TGTGCCAGCAGCTTTGGGCTAGCGGACAATGAGCAGTTCTTC. Its translation: CASSFGLADNEQFF. V and J are TRBV5-4 and TRBJ2-1; 7 nucleotides line up with TRBD2. Per the germline V gene, CDR1 is SGHNT and CDR2 is YYREEE (reference sequence). The CDR3 sequence is 14 residues long. V gave up 2 bases and J gave up 5 bases; unmatched junction bases: 4.

The chain links TRBV5-1 to TRBJ2-3, with TRBD2 matching over 11 bases. The CDR3 sequence is 15 residues long. The trim removed 1 base at V and 5 bases at J, leaving 3 bases unmatched. Germline values: CDR1 SGHRS, CDR2 YFSETQ. The CDR3 region is CASSLLLAGVDTQYF. The CDR3 bases are TGCGCCAGCAGCTTGTTACTAGCGGGGGTAGATACGCAGTATTTT. The full variable domain, rest sourced from reference TRBV5-1 and TRBJ2-3, is KAGVTQTPRYLIKTRGQQVTLSCSPISGHRSVSWYQQTPGQGLQFLFEYFSETQRNKGNFPGRFSGRQFSNSRSEMNVSTLELGDSALYLCASSLLLAGVDTQYFGPGTRLTVL.

J is TRBJ2-1 and V is TRBV7-9; 8 bases map to TRBD1. Looked up from germline, CDR1 is SEHNR and CDR2 is FQNEAQ (reference sequence). Germline trimming cut 4 bases from V and 1 base from J; bases unmatched to any gene: 12. This CDR3 comprises 18 residues. The CDR3 here is CASSYLRSRTGSYNEQFF. The CDR3, as DNA: TGTGCCAGCAGCTACCTACGCAGCCGGACAGGGTCCTACAATGAGCAGTTCTTC.

This clone has a handful of counts. This chain joins TRBV30 and TRBJ1-5, with D unresolved. Germline V gene lookup returns CDR1 GTSNPN and CDR2 SVGIG (reference sequence). V lost 3 bases to trimming and J lost 0 bases, with 9 bases between them. The CDR3 covers 14 residues. As DNA, the CDR3 is TGTGCCTGGAGGGGTGACAATAGCAATCAGCCCCAGCATTTT. Protein: CAWRGDNSNQPQHF.

This sequence joins TRBV7-9 and TRBJ2-4; D might be TRBD1 (6 bases). CDR3 length: 16 amino acids. Germline CDR1 reads SEHNR; CDR2 reads FQNEAQ (reference sequence). Trimming pared 6 bases from V and 0 bases from J, leaving 15 bases between. DNA for the CDR3: TGTGCCAGCAGTCACAGGCAGGGGAAAGCCAAAAACATTCAGTACTTC. It yields the protein CASSHRQGKAKNIQYF.

The rearrangement links TRBV6-6 to TRBJ1-2; 8 positions match TRBD1. With 0 bases clipped from V and 3 bases from J, the junction kept 0 bases outside the gene matches. The CDR3 has 14 amino acids. CDR1 and CDR2 (germline): MNHNY, SVGAGI (reference sequence). The DNA for the CDR3 is TGTGCCAGCAGTTACTCGGGACAGGACTATGGCTACACCTTC. Encoded protein: CASSYSGQDYGYTF.

The chain joins TRBV6-1 to TRBJ1-6; D is possibly TRBD1 (6 bases). V was cut by 4 bases and J by 2 bases, with 6 bases left in between. Germline CDR1 and CDR2: MNHNS and SASEGT. This CDR3 contains 14 residues. CDR3 sequence (DNA): TGTGCCAGCAGTGGGACAGCCTATAATTCACCCCTCCACTTT. It translates to CASSGTAYNSPLHF.

This chain connects TRBV19 to TRBJ2-5; D gene uncertain. The V end lost 3 bases, the J end lost 5 bases, and 4 bases lay between the germline ends. CDR1 is LNHDA and CDR2 is SQIVND in the germline V gene (reference sequence). The CDR3 contains 11 residues. CDR3 bases: TGTGCCAGTAGTATCCGGGAGACCCAGTACTTC. This encodes CASSIRETQYF.

The chain joins TRBV4-1 to TRBJ1-1, with a weak D call TRBD1 (6 bases). The CDR3 consists of 16 residues. Trimming removed 1 base from V and 4 bases from J, with 16 bases in between. Germline V lookup: CDR1 MGHRA, CDR2 YSYEKL. CDR3: CASSQASGGGSTEAFF. The DNA of the CDR3 is TGCGCCAGCAGCCAAGCGTCGGGGGGCGGGAGCACTGAAGCTTTCTTT.

The chain carries TRBV4-1 and TRBJ1-5, with D maybe TRBD1 (6 bases). This CDR3 spans 16 amino acids. The V gene lost 1 base and the J gene lost 7 bases, with 17 bases spanning the gap. The germline V gene has CDR1 MGHRA and CDR2 YSYEKL. The CDR3 sequence: CASSQVLGQPGQPQHF. The CDR3 DNA follows: TGCGCCAGCAGCCAAGTACTAGGACAGCCAGGCCAGCCCCAGCATTTT.

The count of this clone is one. The chain carries TRBV18 and TRBJ1-1; D is uncertain. CDR1 and CDR2 from the germline V gene are KGHSH and LQKENI. This CDR3 region has 17 residues. The V gene lost 3 bases and the J gene lost 5 bases, with 22 bases spanning the gap. The CDR3 DNA follows: TGTGCCAGCTCACCTCTTGATACGTTACCTGAACGGACTGAAGCTTTCTTT. Translation: CASSPLDTLPERTEAFF.

In this sample, this clone turned up once. The CDR3, as DNA: TGCAGTGCTAGTAAACAGGATGAAGCTTTCTTT. It encodes CSASKQDEAFF. The chain is built from TRBV20-1 and TRBJ1-1, with D maybe TRBD1 (5 bases). CDR1 is DFQATT, CDR2 SNEGSKA, per germline (reference sequence). V was shortened by 3 bases and J by 7 bases, with 9 bases between the two germline ends. The CDR3 spans 11 residues.

The V gene is TRBV11-2, the J gene TRBJ1-2; D ambiguous. Trimming removed 0 bases at V and 5 bases at J, with 13 bases between. The CDR3 consists of 15 residues. CDR1 SGHAT and CDR2 FQNNGV come from the germline V gene. As DNA, the CDR3 is TGTGCCAGCAGCTTAGATGGCGCGGGTTTATATGGCTACACCTTC. Its protein product is CASSLDGAGLYGYTF.

This chain connects TRBV5-4 to TRBJ2-3, with D maybe TRBD2 (6 bases). Germline V gives CDR1 SGHNT, CDR2 YYREEE (reference sequence). V dropped 4 bases and J dropped 2 bases, with 11 bases sitting between them. The CDR3 extends over 14 amino acids. The CDR3 spells CASSRASDTDTQYF. CDR3 sequence (DNA): TGTGCCAGCAGCAGGGCTAGCGACACAGATACGCAGTATTTT.

The V gene is TRBV29-1, the J gene TRBJ2-1; 7 bases align to TRBD2. The CDR3 has 14 residues. The germline V gene has CDR1 SQVTM and CDR2 ANQGSEA. V shed 5 bases, J shed 0 bases, and the junction held 4 bases outside the gene matches. The CDR3 is CSVLRDYSYNEQFF. CDR3 nucleotides: TGCAGCGTTCTAAGGGACTACTCCTACAATGAGCAGTTCTTC.

The chain carries TRBV6-1 and TRBJ2-7; D unclear. Germline V gene sequence: CDR1 MNHNS, CDR2 SASEGT. This CDR3 is 11 amino acids long. V lost 7 bases to trimming and J lost 7 bases, with 11 bases between them. The CDR3 protein is CASTGYGEQYF. DNA for the CDR3: TGTGCCAGCACAGGTTATGGAGAGCAGTACTTC.

The rearrangement uses TRBV19 and TRBJ2-2; 9 bases are shared with TRBD1. The V and J ends lost 7 bases and 6 bases, in that order; junction bases with no gene match: 6. The CDR3 runs 14 residues. Germline lookup yields CDR1 LNHDA and CDR2 SQIVND (reference sequence). The CDR3 sequence: CASMTGGLAGELFF. Written as DNA, the CDR3 is TGTGCCAGTATGACAGGGGGTCTCGCCGGGGAGCTGTTTTTT.